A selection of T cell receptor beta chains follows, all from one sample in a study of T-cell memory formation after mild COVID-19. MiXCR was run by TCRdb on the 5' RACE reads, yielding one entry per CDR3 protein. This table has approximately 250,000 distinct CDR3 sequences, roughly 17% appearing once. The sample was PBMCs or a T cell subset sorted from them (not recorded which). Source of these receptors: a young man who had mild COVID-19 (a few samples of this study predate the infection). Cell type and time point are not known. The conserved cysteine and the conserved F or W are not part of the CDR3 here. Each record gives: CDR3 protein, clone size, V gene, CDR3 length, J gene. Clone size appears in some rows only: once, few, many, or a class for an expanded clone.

CDR3aa: ASSFGSSAYGYT
abundance: .
v_gene: TRBV5-6
len: 12
j_gene: TRBJ1-2

CDR3aa: ASSFYWGLSSNQPQH
abundance: few
v_gene: TRBV7-9
len: 15
j_gene: TRBJ1-5

CDR3aa: ASSFRRNTGELF
abundance: .
v_gene: TRBV7-2
len: 12
j_gene: TRBJ2-2

CDR3aa: ASSPQQGVNQPQH
abundance: few
v_gene: TRBV7-2
len: 13
j_gene: TRBJ1-5

CDR3aa: ASSEGQGANGYT
abundance: .
v_gene: TRBV5-1
len: 12
j_gene: TRBJ1-2

CDR3aa: ASSLFPGHEQF
abundance: few
v_gene: TRBV5-5
len: 11
j_gene: TRBJ2-1

CDR3aa: ASSLEGAGSKNIQY
abundance: .
v_gene: TRBV5-1
len: 14
j_gene: TRBJ2-4

CDR3aa: ASSPSGDQETQY
abundance: .
v_gene: TRBV11-2
len: 12
j_gene: TRBJ2-5

CDR3aa: ASSRTGGWDTEAF
abundance: .
v_gene: TRBV7-3
len: 13
j_gene: TRBJ1-1

CDR3aa: ASSQEGDRGIETQY
abundance: few
v_gene: TRBV4-3
len: 14
j_gene: TRBJ2-5

CDR3aa: ASSFTPEDITSGYT
abundance: few
v_gene: TRBV7-2
len: 14
j_gene: TRBJ1-2

CDR3aa: ASSLYGQGGTEAF
abundance: many
v_gene: TRBV5-1
len: 13
j_gene: TRBJ1-1

CDR3aa: ASSLEGGASYGYT
abundance: few
v_gene: TRBV7-8
len: 13
j_gene: TRBJ1-2

CDR3aa: ASSFRSGGSPSYNEQF
abundance: few
v_gene: TRBV7-2
len: 16
j_gene: TRBJ2-1

CDR3aa: SARVSGTAQETQY
abundance: many
v_gene: TRBV20-1
len: 13
j_gene: TRBJ2-5

CDR3aa: ASSRTVNTQY
abundance: .
v_gene: TRBV28
len: 10
j_gene: TRBJ2-5

CDR3aa: AISQGPGETQY
abundance: .
v_gene: TRBV10-3
len: 11
j_gene: TRBJ2-5

CDR3aa: ASSSRGMGTNEKLF
abundance: .
v_gene: TRBV7-9
len: 14
j_gene: TRBJ1-4

CDR3aa: ASSHGTLNTEAF
abundance: .
v_gene: TRBV5-1
len: 12
j_gene: TRBJ1-1

CDR3aa: ASSLGAAGANVLT
abundance: few
v_gene: TRBV7-2
len: 13
j_gene: TRBJ2-6

CDR3aa: ASSQRRGETQY
abundance: many
v_gene: TRBV11-2
len: 11
j_gene: TRBJ2-5

CDR3aa: ASSQAFDEQF
abundance: few
v_gene: TRBV3-1
len: 10
j_gene: TRBJ2-1

CDR3aa: ASSPEAGYYGYT
abundance: few
v_gene: TRBV18
len: 12
j_gene: TRBJ1-2

CDR3aa: SARGGWVSYNEQF
abundance: few
v_gene: TRBV20-1
len: 13
j_gene: TRBJ2-1

CDR3aa: ASSLTSLGSPLH
abundance: many
v_gene: TRBV7-9
len: 12
j_gene: TRBJ1-6

CDR3aa: ASSLRWSGANVLT
abundance: few
v_gene: TRBV11-2
len: 13
j_gene: TRBJ2-6

CDR3aa: SANTAGRGLGQPQH
abundance: few
v_gene: TRBV20-1
len: 14
j_gene: TRBJ1-5

CDR3aa: ASSNRGYLAKNIQY
abundance: .
v_gene: TRBV12-3/TRBV12-4
len: 14
j_gene: TRBJ2-4

CDR3aa: ASSSGGANTEAF
abundance: few
v_gene: TRBV28
len: 12
j_gene: TRBJ1-1

CDR3aa: SVEGRMGSDTQY
abundance: few
v_gene: TRBV29-1
len: 12
j_gene: TRBJ2-3

CDR3aa: ASSLEPQGARGNTIY
abundance: .
v_gene: TRBV7-2
len: 15
j_gene: TRBJ1-3

CDR3aa: ASSTNGGSYEQY
abundance: few
v_gene: TRBV6-5
len: 12
j_gene: TRBJ2-7

CDR3aa: ASSVGRGTGITGELF
abundance: few
v_gene: TRBV9
len: 15
j_gene: TRBJ2-2

CDR3aa: SSPVRPRETQY
abundance: .
v_gene: TRBV20-1
len: 11
j_gene: TRBJ2-5

CDR3aa: ASSPGGSGGYGYT
abundance: few
v_gene: TRBV7-9
len: 13
j_gene: TRBJ1-2

CDR3aa: ASSPRDYPRGDGELF
abundance: .
v_gene: TRBV7-2
len: 15
j_gene: TRBJ2-2

CDR3aa: ASSLPTEVWDDEQF
abundance: few
v_gene: TRBV12-3/TRBV12-4
len: 14
j_gene: TRBJ2-1

CDR3aa: ASSYSASTDTQY
abundance: many
v_gene: TRBV6-5
len: 12
j_gene: TRBJ2-3

CDR3aa: ASSKYRDTEAF
abundance: .
v_gene: TRBV7-2
len: 11
j_gene: TRBJ1-1

CDR3aa: ASSLDLAGPDTQY
abundance: .
v_gene: TRBV5-1
len: 13
j_gene: TRBJ2-3

CDR3aa: SASPTGRPSGGELF
abundance: .
v_gene: TRBV20-1
len: 14
j_gene: TRBJ2-2

CDR3aa: SVVYNEQF
abundance: .
v_gene: TRBV29-1
len: 8
j_gene: TRBJ2-1

CDR3aa: ASSPRQGAQPQH
abundance: many
v_gene: TRBV5-1
len: 12
j_gene: TRBJ1-5

CDR3aa: ASSPGQNNEKLF
abundance: few
v_gene: TRBV4-3
len: 12
j_gene: TRBJ1-4

CDR3aa: ASSLDLQPQH
abundance: .
v_gene: TRBV7-9
len: 10
j_gene: TRBJ1-5

CDR3aa: ASSLTGYNTEAF
abundance: .
v_gene: TRBV5-1
len: 12
j_gene: TRBJ1-1